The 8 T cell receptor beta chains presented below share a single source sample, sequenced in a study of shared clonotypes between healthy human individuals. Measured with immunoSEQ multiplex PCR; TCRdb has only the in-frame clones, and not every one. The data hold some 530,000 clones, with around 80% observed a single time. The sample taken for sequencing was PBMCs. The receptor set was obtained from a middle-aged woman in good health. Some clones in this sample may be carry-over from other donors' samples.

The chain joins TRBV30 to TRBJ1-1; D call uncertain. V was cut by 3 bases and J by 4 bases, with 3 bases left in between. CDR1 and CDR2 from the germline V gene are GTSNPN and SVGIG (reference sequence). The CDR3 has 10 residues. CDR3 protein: CAWRLTEAFF. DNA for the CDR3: TGTGCCTGGAGGCTCACTGAAGCTTTCTTT.

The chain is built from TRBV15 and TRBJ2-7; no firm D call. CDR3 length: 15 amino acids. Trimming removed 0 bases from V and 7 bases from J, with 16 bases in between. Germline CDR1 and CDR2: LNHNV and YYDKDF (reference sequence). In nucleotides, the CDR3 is TGTGCCACCAGCAGAGATCCTAGGGCAGTAGGAGAGCAGTACTTC. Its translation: CATSRDPRAVGEQYF.

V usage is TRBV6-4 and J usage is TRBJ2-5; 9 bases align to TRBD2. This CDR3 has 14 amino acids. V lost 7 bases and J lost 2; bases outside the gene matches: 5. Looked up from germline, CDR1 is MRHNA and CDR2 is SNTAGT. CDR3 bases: TGTGCCAGCATGGAGGGACTAGCACAAGAGACCCAGTACTTC. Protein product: CASMEGLAQETQYF.

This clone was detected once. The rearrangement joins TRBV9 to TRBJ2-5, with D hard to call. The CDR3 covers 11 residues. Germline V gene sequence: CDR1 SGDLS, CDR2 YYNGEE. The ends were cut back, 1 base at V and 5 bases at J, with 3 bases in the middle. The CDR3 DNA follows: TGTGCCAGCAGCGTATCCGAGACCCAGTACTTC. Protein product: CASSVSETQYF.

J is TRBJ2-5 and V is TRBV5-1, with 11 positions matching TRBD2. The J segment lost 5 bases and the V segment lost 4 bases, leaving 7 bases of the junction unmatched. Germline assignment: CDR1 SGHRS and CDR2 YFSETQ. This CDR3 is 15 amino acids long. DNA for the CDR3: TGCGCCAGCAGCGTGGATTTAGCGGGGGGGGAGACCCAGTACTTC. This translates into CASSVDLAGGETQYF.

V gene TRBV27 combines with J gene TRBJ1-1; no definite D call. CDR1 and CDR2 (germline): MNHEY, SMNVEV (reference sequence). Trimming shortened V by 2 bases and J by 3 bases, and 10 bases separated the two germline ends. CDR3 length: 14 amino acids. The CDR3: CASSLVGSYTEAFF. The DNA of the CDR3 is TGTGCCAGCAGTTTAGTGGGATCCTACACTGAAGCTTTCTTT.

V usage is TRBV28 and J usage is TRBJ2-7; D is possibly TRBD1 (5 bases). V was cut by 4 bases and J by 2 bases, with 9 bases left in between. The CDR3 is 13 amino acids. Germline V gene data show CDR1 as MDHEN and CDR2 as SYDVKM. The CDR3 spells CASSWGSTYEQYF. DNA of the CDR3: TGTGCCAGCAGTTGGGGCAGTACCTACGAGCAGTACTTC.

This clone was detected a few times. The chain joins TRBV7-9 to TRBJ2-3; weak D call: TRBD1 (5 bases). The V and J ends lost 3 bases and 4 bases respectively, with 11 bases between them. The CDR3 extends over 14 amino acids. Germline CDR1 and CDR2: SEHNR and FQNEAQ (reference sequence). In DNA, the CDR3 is TGTGCCAGCAGCTTGGTCGAAGGGGCAGATACGCAGTATTTT. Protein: CASSLVEGADTQYF.